Shown below are 10 T cell receptor beta chains from a single sample sequenced in a study of blood T cell repertoires in COVID-19. Data came from immunoSEQ multiplex PCR; TCRdb stores just in-frame clones and leaves some out. The sample consists of 230,000 or so clones, 89% of them appearing once. The sample comprised peripheral blood. These receptor sequences come from a woman between 40 and 55 years old who had recovered from COVID-19.

This sequence joins TRBV7-2 and TRBJ2-5; 10 bases fit TRBD2. The V gene end was trimmed by 5 bases and the J gene end by 7 bases; junction bases not matched to a gene: 10. CDR3 size: 15 residues. Germline CDR1 SGHTA, CDR2 FQGNSA. This CDR3 reads CASSQSGRGSGTQYF. CDR3 coding DNA: TGTGCCAGCAGCCAGAGCGGGAGGGGATCGGGGACCCAGTACTTC.

This rearrangement joins TRBV9 to TRBJ2-7; no clear D. The CDR3 length is 15 residues. CDR1 is SGDLS, CDR2 YYNGEE, per germline. Deletions cut 0 bases from V and 0 bases from J, with 10 bases between. The CDR3, as DNA: TGTGCCAGCAGCGTAGGAACGGTGAGCTCCTACGAGCAGTACTTC. Translation: CASSVGTVSSYEQYF.

This sequence joins TRBV5-1 and TRBJ2-5, with D perhaps TRBD1 (6 bases). V lost 4 bases, J lost 5 bases, and 21 bases lay in between. The CDR3 consists of 16 residues. Germline V gene lookup returns CDR1 SGHRS and CDR2 YFSETQ. The CDR3 reads CASSQEPQGRQETQYF. The CDR3 nucleotides read TGCGCCAGCAGCCAAGAACCACAGGGAAGGCAGGAGACCCAGTACTTC. Variable domain in full (rest from reference TRBV5-1 and TRBJ2-5): KAGVTQTPRYLIKTRGQQVTLSCSPISGHRSVSWYQQTPGQGLQFLFEYFSETQRNKGNFPGRFSGRQFSNSRSEMNVSTLELGDSALYLCASSQEPQGRQETQYFGPGTRLLVL.

The chain combines TRBV13 with TRBJ2-2, with TRBD2 as a possible D gene (6 bases). This CDR3 region has 16 residues. The germline CDR1 and CDR2 sequences are PRHDT and FYEKMQ (reference sequence). V lost 5 bases and J lost 5, with 18 bases in between. Here the CDR3 DNA reads TGTGCCAGCAGCCCCCCGGTTGGCGGGACGACCGGGGAGCTGTTTTTT. This encodes CASSPPVGGTTGELFF.

This chain connects TRBV12-3 or TRBV12-4 to TRBJ1-4; D is ambiguous. This CDR3 contains 12 residues. Trimming removed 3 bases at V and 5 bases at J, with 4 bases between. The CDR3 is CASSFVNEKLFF. CDR3 DNA: TGTGCCAGCAGTTTCGTCAATGAAAAACTGTTTTTT.

The gene calls are TRBV14 and TRBJ2-1, with 12 positions matching TRBD2. The CDR3 has 15 residues. Germline trimming cut 4 bases from V and 5 bases from J; bases unmatched to any gene: 3. Germline V gene sequence: CDR1 SGHDN, CDR2 FVKESK. CDR3 sequence reads: CASSPTSGGNNEQFF. CDR3 DNA sequence: TGTGCCAGCAGCCCTACTAGCGGGGGGAACAATGAGCAGTTCTTC.

This clone came up once. The rearrangement uses TRBV14 and TRBJ2-5; TRBD1 agrees at 9 bases. Germline V gene lookup returns CDR1 SGHDN and CDR2 FVKESK. V lost 3 bases to trimming and J lost 2 bases; unmatched junction nucleotides: 4. The CDR3 is 15 amino acids. CDR3 nucleotide sequence: TGTGCCAGCAGCCATGTGGGACAGGGACAAGAGACCCAGTACTTC. Its translation: CASSHVGQGQETQYF. Filled out from reference TRBV14 and TRBJ2-5, the complete variable domain reads EAGVTQFPSHSVIEKGQTVTLRCDPISGHDNLYWYRRVMGKEIKFLLHFVKESKQDESGMPNNRFLAERTGGTYSTLKVQPAELEDSGVYFCASSHVGQGQETQYFGPGTRLLVL.

V gene TRBV29-1 combines with J gene TRBJ1-1, with TRBD1 as a possible D gene (6 bases). In germline, CDR1 is SQVTM, CDR2 ANQGSEA. V gave up 6 bases and J gave up 2 bases, with 10 bases separating them. The CDR3 is made up of 12 amino acids. CDR3 DNA: TGCAGCGTCTTGGACAGAAACACTGAAGCTTTCTTT. Its protein is CSVLDRNTEAFF.

The chain uses TRBV6-5 and TRBJ1-1; D is undetermined. In germline, CDR1 is MNHEY, CDR2 SVGAGI. V lost 4 bases and J lost 7, with 19 bases in between. The length of the CDR3 is 15 residues. CDR3 bases: TGTGCCAGCAGTTTGGAAACGGTCTCTCGGGATGAAGCTTTCTTT. Amino acid sequence: CASSLETVSRDEAFF.

The V call is TRBV5-3, the J call TRBJ2-6; 11 bases fit TRBD1. TRBV5-3 is assigned to the ORF class and has an uncertain function. Trimming removed 5 bases from V and 0 bases from J; junction bases left unmatched: 4. This CDR3 is 17 amino acids long. The CDR3 protein is CARRPGTGGSGANVLTF. In DNA, the CDR3 is TGTGCCAGAAGGCCCGGGACAGGGGGCTCTGGGGCCAACGTCCTGACTTTC.